This TCR beta chain comes out of a study of OX40 agonist ivuxolimab in advanced cancers. CDR1 and CDR2 (germline): SGHRS, YFSETQ. Trimming left V 0 bases short and J 6 bases short, with 9 bases between. The CDR3 totals 14 residues. Clones were read by immunoSEQ multiplex PCR, and TCRdb kept only the in-frame ones, dropping some. The sample lists roughly 80,000 clones, 65% to 90% seen once, with roughly 0.71% in the top ten. The chain couples TRBV5-1 to TRBJ2-2; D ambiguous. Source: CD4+ or CD8+ T cells sorted from blood, taken in a trial of the OX40 agonist ivuxolimab. The clonotype comes from an adult with an advanced solid tumor such as melanoma, head and neck, liver or kidney cancer. DNA for the CDR3: TGCGCCAGCAGCTTGGATCTGGGCCCCGGGGAGCTGTTTTTT. Translation gives CASSLDLGPGELFF.